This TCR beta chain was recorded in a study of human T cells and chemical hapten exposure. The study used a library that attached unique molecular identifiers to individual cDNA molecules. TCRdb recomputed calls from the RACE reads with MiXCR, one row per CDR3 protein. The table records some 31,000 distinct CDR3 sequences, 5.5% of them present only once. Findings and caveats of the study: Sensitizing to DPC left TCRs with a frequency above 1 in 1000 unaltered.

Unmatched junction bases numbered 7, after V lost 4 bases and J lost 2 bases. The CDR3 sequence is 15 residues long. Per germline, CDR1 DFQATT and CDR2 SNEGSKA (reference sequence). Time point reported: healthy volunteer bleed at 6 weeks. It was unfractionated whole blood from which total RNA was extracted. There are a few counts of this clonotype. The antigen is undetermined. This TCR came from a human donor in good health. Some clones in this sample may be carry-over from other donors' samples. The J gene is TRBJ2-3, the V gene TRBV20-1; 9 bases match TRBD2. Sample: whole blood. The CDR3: CSATRGGGATDTQYF. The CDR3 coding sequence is TGCAGTGCTACCCGGGGCGGGGGGGCCACAGATACGCAGTATTTT.